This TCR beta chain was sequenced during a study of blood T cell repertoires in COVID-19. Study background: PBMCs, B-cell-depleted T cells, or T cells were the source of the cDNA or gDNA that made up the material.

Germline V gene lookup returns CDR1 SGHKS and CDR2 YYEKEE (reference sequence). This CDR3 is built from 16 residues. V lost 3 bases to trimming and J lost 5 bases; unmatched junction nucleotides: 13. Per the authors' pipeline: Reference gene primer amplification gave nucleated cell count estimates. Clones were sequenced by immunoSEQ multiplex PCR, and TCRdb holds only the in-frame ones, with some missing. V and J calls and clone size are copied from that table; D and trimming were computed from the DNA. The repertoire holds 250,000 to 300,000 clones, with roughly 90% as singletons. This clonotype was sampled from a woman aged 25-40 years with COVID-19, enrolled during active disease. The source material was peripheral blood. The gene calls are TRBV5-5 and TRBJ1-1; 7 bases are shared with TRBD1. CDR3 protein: CASSWALQGKRTEAFF. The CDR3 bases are TGTGCCAGCAGCTGGGCCCTACAGGGGAAGAGAACTGAAGCTTTCTTT.